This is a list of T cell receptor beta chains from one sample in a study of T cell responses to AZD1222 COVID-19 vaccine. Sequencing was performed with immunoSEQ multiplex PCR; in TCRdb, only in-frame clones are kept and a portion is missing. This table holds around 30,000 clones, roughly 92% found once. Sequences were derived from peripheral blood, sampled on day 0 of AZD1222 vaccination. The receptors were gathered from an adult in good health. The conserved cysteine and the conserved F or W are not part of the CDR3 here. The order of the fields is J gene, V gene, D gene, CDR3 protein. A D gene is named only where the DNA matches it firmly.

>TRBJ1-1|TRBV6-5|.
ASSLGGALNTEAF
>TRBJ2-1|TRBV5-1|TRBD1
ASSLGQGARNEQF
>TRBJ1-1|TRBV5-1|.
ASSFGSAIMNTEAF
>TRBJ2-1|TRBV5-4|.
ASSSTGLGEQF
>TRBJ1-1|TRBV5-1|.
ASSLGGDWDTEAF
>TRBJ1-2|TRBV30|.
AWTGNYGYT
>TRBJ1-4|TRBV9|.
ASSSGQSNEKLF
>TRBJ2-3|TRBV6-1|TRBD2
ASSESAGGFTDTQY
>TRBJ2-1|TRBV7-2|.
ASSLWGAYNEQF
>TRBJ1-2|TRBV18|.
ASSDDRNYGYT
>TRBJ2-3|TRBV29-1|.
SVSSGYTDTQY
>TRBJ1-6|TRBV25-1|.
ASSEYVGTPLH
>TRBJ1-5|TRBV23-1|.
ASSQSSVGQPQH
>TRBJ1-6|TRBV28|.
ASSFGSPLH
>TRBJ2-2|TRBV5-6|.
ASSLDRNTGELF
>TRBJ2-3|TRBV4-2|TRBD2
ASSQERGGADTQY
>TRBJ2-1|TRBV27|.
ASRRVDTEQF
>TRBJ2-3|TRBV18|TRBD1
ASSQQGTGVDTQY
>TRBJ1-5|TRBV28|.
ASSLVQQPQH
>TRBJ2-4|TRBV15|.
ATSSQRGGNIQY
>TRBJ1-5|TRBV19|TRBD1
ASSTRTGGQPQH
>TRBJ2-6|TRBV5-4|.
ASSFGRNSGANVLT
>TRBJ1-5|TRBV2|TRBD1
ASSGNPGTVFNQPQH
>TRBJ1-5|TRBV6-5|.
ASSSVGQPQH